A single sample is the source of the 13 T cell receptor beta chains below, sequenced in a study of CD8+CD57+ T cells in acquired aplastic anemia. CD8+CD57+ cell expansion, shown by flow cytometry, had occurred in the patients selected for sequencing. Template material for TCR beta VDJ and CDR3 profiling consisted of genomic DNA. TCRdb passed the reads through MiXCR, listing each CDR3 protein once. The sample carries approximately 190,000 distinct CDR3 sequences, 48% recorded once. Material: sorted CD4+, CD8+, or CD8+CD57+ T cells (not recorded which) from PBMCs. The receptors were gathered from a human donor with aplastic anemia.

This chain links TRBV11-3 with TRBJ2-5; 10 bases fit TRBD2. J gave up 2 bases and V 8 bases, and 8 bases lay outside the gene matches. The CDR3 runs to 15 residues. Germline V lookup: CDR1 SGHNT, CDR2 YENEEA. As DNA, the CDR3 is TGTGCCAGCGGACCCGGACTAGCGGATCAAGAGACCCAGTACTTC. Amino acids: CASGPGLADQETQYF.

At least ten counts were recorded for this clonotype. The genes are TRBV12-3 or TRBV12-4 and TRBJ2-7, with 7 bases aligning to TRBD2. CDR3 length: 14 amino acids. The ends lost 5 bases at V and 2 bases at J; junction bases unmatched: 6. CDR3 nucleotides: TGTGCCAGCAGTCCCCAGGCGGGAGCCTACGAGCAGTACTTC. It encodes CASSPQAGAYEQYF.

V is TRBV10-3 and J is TRBJ2-2; 10 bases align to TRBD2. V lost 10 bases and J lost 2; bases outside the gene matches: 4. The CDR3 has 14 amino acids. The V gene's germline CDR1 is ENHRY and CDR2 SYGVKD. Here the CDR3 reads CATQREGNTGELFF. The CDR3 DNA reads TGTGCCACCCAGCGGGAGGGTAACACCGGGGAGCTGTTTTTT.

The chain recombines TRBV20-1 with TRBJ2-3, with D perhaps matching TRBD2 (6 bases). Germline assignment: CDR1 DFQATT and CDR2 SNEGSKA (reference sequence). V was cut by 8 bases and J by 3 bases, with 12 bases left in between. This CDR3 has 12 residues. The CDR3 loop reads CSLAGGTDTQYF. CDR3 coding DNA: TGCAGTCTGGCCGGGGGTACAGATACGCAGTATTTT.

The V call is TRBV28, the J call TRBJ2-7, with D hard to call. There are 11 residues in the CDR3. V was clipped by 7 bases and J by 7 bases, with 11 bases between them. Germline V CDR1 and CDR2: MDHEN, SYDVKM. The CDR3 DNA follows: TGTGCCAGCACGTCGGAGCTTGAGCAGTACTTC. Translated: CASTSELEQYF.

The rearrangement joins TRBV24-1 to TRBJ2-7; 9 bases fit TRBD2. Trimming cost V 1 base and J 2 bases; bases outside gene matches: 5. The CDR3 length is 16 residues. Germline CDR1 reads KGHDR; CDR2 reads SFDVKD. The CDR3 here is CATSDLLAGGAYEQYF. Written as DNA, the CDR3 is TGTGCCACCAGTGATTTACTAGCGGGTGGGGCCTACGAGCAGTACTTC.

In the case of this clonotype: A read error is likely, as this CDR3 ends without the conserved phenylalanine or tryptophan. The V and J genes are TRBV6-1 and TRBJ2-6; the match to TRBD2 covers 7 bases. The V and J ends lost 5 bases and 1 base, in that order; junction bases with no gene match: 11. Looked up from germline, CDR1 is MNHNS and CDR2 is SASEGT. The CDR3 is made up of 18 amino acids. Here the CDR3 DNA reads TGTGCCAGCAGTCCCCTGGGGGGAGGGCCATCTGGGGCCAACGTCCTGACTCTC. It specifies CASSPLGGGPSGANVLTL.

The rearrangement links TRBV30 to TRBJ2-3, with TRBD1 identical over 7 bases. V dropped 5 bases and J dropped 4; count of bases not matched to a gene: 6. Germline V lookup: CDR1 GTSNPN, CDR2 SVGIG (reference sequence). The CDR3 loop spans 13 amino acids. The CDR3 DNA sequence: TGTGCCTGGTACAGGGGCCAAGCAGATACGCAGTATTTT. Its translation is CAWYRGQADTQYF. The entire variable domain, with the rest obtained from reference TRBV30 and TRBJ2-3, is as follows: SQTIHQWPATLVQPVGSPLSLECTVEGTSNPNLYWYRQAAGRGLQLLFYSVGIGQISSEVPQNLSASRPQDRQFILSSKKLLLSDSGFYLCAWYRGQADTQYFGPGTRLTVL.

The CDR3 nucleotides are TGTGCCAGCAGTTTTCAGGGGACGAACGAGCAGTACTTC. It translates to CASSFQGTNEQYF. This chain joins TRBV2 and TRBJ2-7, with D possibly TRBD1 on 6 matching bases. Trimming left V 5 bases short and J 5 bases short, with 13 bases between. The CDR3 covers 13 residues. The germline V gene encodes CDR1 SNHLY and CDR2 FYNNEI.

This clonotype came up a few times. The chain uses TRBV4-2 and TRBJ1-1; D is possibly TRBD1 (5 bases). CDR3 length: 16 amino acids. Germline V gene sequence: CDR1 LGHNA, CDR2 YNFKEQ. V was clipped by 4 bases and J by 0 bases, with 15 bases between them. CDR3 loop: CASSPIPGRLNTEAFF. The CDR3 nucleotides read TGTGCCAGCAGCCCTATTCCGGGACGGCTGAACACTGAAGCTTTCTTT.

This clonotype was observed a handful of times. The chain couples TRBV5-6 to TRBJ1-6; D perhaps matches TRBD1 (6 bases). The CDR3 sequence is 15 residues long. Germline CDR1 SGHDT, CDR2 YYEEEE. Trimming removed 6 bases from V and 8 bases from J, with 18 bases in between. This chain's CDR3 is CASNVGQGLHSPLHF. DNA of the CDR3: TGTGCCAGCAATGTTGGGCAGGGGCTGCATTCACCCCTCCACTTT.

The CDR3 is CASRREGQPQHF. In DNA form, the CDR3 reads TGTGCCAGCAGGAGGGAGGGACAGCCCCAGCATTTT. The V and J genes are TRBV2 and TRBJ1-5; D gene uncertain. Between the trimmed V and J ends, which lost 6 bases and 7 bases, there was a span of 10 bases. This CDR3 is 12 amino acids long. Germline loops: CDR1 SNHLY, CDR2 FYNNEI.

This clonotype was found many times. This rearrangement joins TRBV24-1 to TRBJ2-7; TRBD1 aligns across 9 bases. The CDR3 has 15 amino acids. The V and J ends lost 4 bases and 3 bases, in that order; junction bases with no gene match: 6. CDR1 KGHDR and CDR2 SFDVKD come from the germline V gene. This CDR3 reads CATSDPGTGNYEQYF. DNA for the CDR3: TGTGCCACCAGTGACCCCGGGACAGGGAACTACGAGCAGTACTTC.